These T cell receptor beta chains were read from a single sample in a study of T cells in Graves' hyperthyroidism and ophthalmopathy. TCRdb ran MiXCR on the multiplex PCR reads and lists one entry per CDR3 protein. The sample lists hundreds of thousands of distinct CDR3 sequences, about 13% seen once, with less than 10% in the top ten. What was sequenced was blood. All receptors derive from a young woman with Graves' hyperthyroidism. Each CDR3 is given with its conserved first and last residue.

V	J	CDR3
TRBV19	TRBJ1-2	CASTLQPSRPIYEGYTF
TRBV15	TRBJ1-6	CATSRDHGSDSPLHF
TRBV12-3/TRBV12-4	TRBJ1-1	CASSLQGMNTEAFF
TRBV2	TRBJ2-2	CASWGPQAPNTGELFF
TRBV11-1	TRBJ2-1	CASSLVFGGGHNEQFF
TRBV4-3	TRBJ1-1	CASSQGRSLGGRMNTEAFF
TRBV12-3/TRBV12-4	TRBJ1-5	CASSYSTGDQPQHF
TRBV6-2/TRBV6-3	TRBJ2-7	CASNPTPSPTYEQYF
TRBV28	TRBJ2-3	CASAQNRPHTDTQYF
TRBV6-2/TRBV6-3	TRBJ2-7	CASSYEDKGQGPYEQYF
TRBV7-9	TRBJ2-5	CASSRLAGGSGETQYF
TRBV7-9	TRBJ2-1	CASSFVGTYNEQFF
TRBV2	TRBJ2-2	CASSVDRATGELFF
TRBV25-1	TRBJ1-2	CASTGGGYGYTF
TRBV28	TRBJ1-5	CASSFPNGQPQHF
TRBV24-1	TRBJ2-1	CATSDNPGAGNNEQFF
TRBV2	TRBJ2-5	CASSRSAGRAETQYF
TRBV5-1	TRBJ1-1	CASSPSDRGTEAFF
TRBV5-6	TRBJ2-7	CASTSLLGSEQYF
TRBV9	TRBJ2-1	CASSSQVMGALSYNEQFF
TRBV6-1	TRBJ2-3	CASSLQGGDTQYF
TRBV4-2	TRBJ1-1	CASSQGQGMNTEAFF
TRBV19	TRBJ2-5	CASSTRDGSQTTQYF
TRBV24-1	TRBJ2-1	CATSDSPRRGKESDEQFF
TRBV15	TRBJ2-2	CATKATTGTGELFF
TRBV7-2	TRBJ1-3	CASSQTPGQGSGNTIYF
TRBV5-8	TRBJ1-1	CASSSMAWTEAFF
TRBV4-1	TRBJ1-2	CASSQDPDRVDYGYTF
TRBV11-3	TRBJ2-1	CASSPRLAGPNEQFF
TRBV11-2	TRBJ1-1	CASSLDPEGNWAFF
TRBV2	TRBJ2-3	CASSRLAGEFDTQYF
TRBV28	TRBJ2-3	CASPPGLIPGGSTDTQYF
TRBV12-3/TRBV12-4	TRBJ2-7	CASSPTHGEYEQYF
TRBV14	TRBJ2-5	CASSQGSQETQYF
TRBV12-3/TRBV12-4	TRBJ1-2	CASSAAGGESYGYTF
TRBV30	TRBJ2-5	CAWSVGGTGPGETQYF
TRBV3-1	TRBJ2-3	CASSQERASESTDTQYF
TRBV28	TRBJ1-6	CASTEGSPLHF
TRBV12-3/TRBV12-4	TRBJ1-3	CTSRRTGVGNTIYF
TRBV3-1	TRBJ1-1	CASSQSHQWGMSTEAFF
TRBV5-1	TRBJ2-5	CASRLTSAQETQYF
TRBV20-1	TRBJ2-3	CSARSSAGSTDTQYF
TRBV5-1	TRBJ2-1	CASRASGMKEQFF
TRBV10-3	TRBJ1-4	CAISRTAGGEEKLFF
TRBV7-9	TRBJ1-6	CASRGESSYNSPLHF
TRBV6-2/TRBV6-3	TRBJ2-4	CASSQTSGRLPAKNIQYF
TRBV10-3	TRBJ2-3	CAISGQGTDTQYF
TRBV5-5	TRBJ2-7	CASSLAMTLEQYF